These 24 T cell receptor beta chains came from one sample sequenced in a study of T cell changes during pregnancy in multiple sclerosis. Libraries were prepared by immunoSEQ multiplex PCR; TCRdb keeps only in-frame clonotypes and omits some of them. The table shows approximately 130,000 clones, with less than 97% occurring only once. This material consisted of peripheral blood, taken after pregnancy. These receptors were taken from a female donor with multiple sclerosis, enrolled in a pregnancy study.

The rearrangement links TRBV7-9 to TRBJ2-1; 9 bases agree with TRBD1. From germline, CDR1 is SEHNR and CDR2 FQNEAQ (reference sequence). Germline trimming cut 2 bases from V and 6 bases from J; bases unmatched to any gene: 5. The length of the CDR3 is 15 residues. In DNA form, the CDR3 reads TGTGCCAGCAGCTTATTGGACAGGGGTACCAATGAGCAGTTCTTC. It is translated as CASSLLDRGTNEQFF.

This chain joins TRBV19 and TRBJ2-7, with 8 bases matching TRBD2. Unmatched junction bases numbered 9, after V lost 5 bases and J lost 3 bases. The CDR3 length is 15 residues. Germline-derived CDR1 and CDR2 are LNHDA and SQIVND (reference sequence). CDR3 sequence: CASSSLLAAGYEQYF. In DNA form, the CDR3 reads TGTGCCAGTAGTTCCTTACTAGCGGCAGGCTACGAGCAGTACTTC.

J is TRBJ2-1 and V is TRBV28, with a tentative D call TRBD1 (6 bases). This CDR3 has 13 amino acids. The germline V gene encodes CDR1 MDHEN and CDR2 SYDVKM. Between the trimmed V and J ends, which lost 8 bases and 9 bases, there was a span of 17 bases. CDR3 residues: CASGPLDRSEQFF. The CDR3, as DNA: TGTGCCAGCGGTCCCCTAGACAGGTCTGAGCAGTTCTTC.

The chain links TRBV7-9 to TRBJ2-1; the D is unclear. The ends were cut back, 2 bases at V and 10 bases at J, with 12 bases in the middle. Germline CDR1 is SEHNR and CDR2 is FQNEAQ (reference sequence). The CDR3 consists of 13 residues. The CDR3 protein is CASSLLPRVEQFF. The CDR3 DNA reads TGTGCCAGCAGCTTATTACCCCGCGTGGAGCAGTTCTTC.

This rearrangement joins TRBV9 to TRBJ2-1; TRBD2 aligns across 7 bases. The CDR3 has 16 amino acids. The V and J ends lost 0 bases and 3 bases, in that order; junction bases with no gene match: 6. CDR1 and CDR2 (germline): SGDLS, YYNGEE. The CDR3 DNA reads as TGTGCCAGCAGCGTAGTCTCTAGCGGAGACTACAATGAGCAGTTCTTC. Its translation: CASSVVSSGDYNEQFF.

The gene calls are TRBV19 and TRBJ2-5; D possibly corresponds to TRBD1 (5 bases). The germline V gene has CDR1 LNHDA and CDR2 SQIVND (reference sequence). Trimming removed 3 bases at V and 9 bases at J, with 14 bases between. The CDR3 length is 13 residues. CDR3 nucleotides: TGTGCCAGTAGTATGGGGCTCTTTGGGGCCCAGTACTTC. Amino acid sequence: CASSMGLFGAQYF.

The gene calls are TRBV4-1 and TRBJ2-3; 11 nucleotides agree with TRBD2. Looked up from germline, CDR1 is MGHRA and CDR2 is YSYEKL. V gave up 3 bases and J gave up 5 bases; unmatched junction bases: 7. The CDR3 sequence is 16 residues long. CDR3 in DNA: TGCGCCAGCAGCCAGACGACTAGCGGGACGCGAGATACGCAGTATTTT. This sequence encodes CASSQTTSGTRDTQYF.

J is TRBJ2-1 and V is TRBV20-1; 8 positions match TRBD2. The J segment lost 8 bases and the V segment lost 7 bases, leaving 4 bases of the junction unmatched. This CDR3 region has 11 residues. Per the germline V gene, CDR1 is DFQATT and CDR2 is SNEGSKA (reference sequence). The CDR3 nucleotides read TGCAGTGGCCTCGGGAGGGATGAGCAGTTCTTC. Protein product: CSGLGRDEQFF.

This chain links TRBV7-9 with TRBJ2-7; D might be TRBD2 (6 bases). Germline loops: CDR1 SEHNR, CDR2 FQNEAQ (reference sequence). The ends were cut back, 5 bases at V and 3 bases at J, with 11 bases in the middle. The CDR3 has 13 residues. CDR3 DNA: TGTGCCAGCAGCCGGGACTCCCACTACGAGCAGTACTTC. Its translation: CASSRDSHYEQYF.

This chain uses TRBV19 with TRBJ1-4; D unresolved. The CDR3 loop spans 14 amino acids. CDR1 and CDR2 (germline): LNHDA, SQIVND (reference sequence). Deletions cut 2 bases from V and 8 bases from J, with 12 bases between. The DNA for the CDR3 is TGTGCCAGTAGTATATCCCAGGCGGGGGAAAAACTGTTTTTT. It is translated as CASSISQAGEKLFF.

The V call is TRBV18, the J call TRBJ2-7, with 9 bases that match TRBD1. Germline V gene lookup returns CDR1 KGHSH and CDR2 LQKENI. The V segment lost 4 bases and the J segment 2 bases; nucleotides outside the gene matches: 6. This CDR3 has 15 amino acids. The CDR3 loop is CASSLGQGPTYEQYF. Written as DNA, the CDR3 is TGTGCCAGCTCACTGGGACAGGGACCTACCTACGAGCAGTACTTC. The full variable domain, with the rest looked up from reference TRBV18 and TRBJ2-7, is NAGVMQNPRHLVRRRGQEARLRCSPMKGHSHVYWYRQLPEEGLKFMVYLQKENIIDESGMPKERFSAEFPKEGPSILRIQQVVRGDSAAYFCASSLGQGPTYEQYFGPGTRLTVT.

This rearrangement joins TRBV10-2 to TRBJ2-1; no clear D. Germline V gene lookup returns CDR1 WSHSY and CDR2 SAAADI. This CDR3 contains 12 residues. Trimming stripped 2 bases from V and 5 bases from J, with 4 bases between. The CDR3 region is CASSEVDNEQFF. In DNA, the CDR3 is TGCGCCAGCAGTGAGGTAGACAATGAGCAGTTCTTC.

The count of this clone is one. The gene calls are TRBV6-5 and TRBJ2-7; D is unresolved. Trimming took off 0 bases at V and 4 bases at J, with 7 bases between the two ends. Germline CDR1 MNHEY, CDR2 SVGAGI. The CDR3 has 13 amino acids. CDR3 amino acids: CASSYSESYEQYF. The CDR3 nucleotides read TGTGCCAGCAGTTACTCGGAGAGTTACGAGCAGTACTTC.

The chain links TRBV18 to TRBJ2-7, with D hard to call. V shed 3 bases and J shed 7 bases, with 7 bases lying between them. The CDR3 sequence is 11 residues long. CDR1 KGHSH and CDR2 LQKENI come from the germline V gene. CDR3 nucleotide sequence: TGTGCCAGCTCACCGAATCGGGAGCAGTACTTC. Translation gives CASSPNREQYF. Using reference TRBV18 and TRBJ2-7 for the parts outside the CDR3, the full variable domain is NAGVMQNPRHLVRRRGQEARLRCSPMKGHSHVYWYRQLPEEGLKFMVYLQKENIIDESGMPKERFSAEFPKEGPSILRIQQVVRGDSAAYFCASSPNREQYFGPGTRLTVT.

The chain couples TRBV28 to TRBJ2-7, with D perhaps matching TRBD1 (6 bases). Between the trimmed V and J ends, which lost 6 bases and 2 bases, there was a span of 14 bases. This CDR3 has 14 amino acids. Germline V gene data show CDR1 as MDHEN and CDR2 as SYDVKM. CDR3 DNA sequence: TGTGCCAGCAGGGCAGGGGCCGCGCCCTACGAGCAGTACTTC. It yields the protein CASRAGAAPYEQYF.

This chain links TRBV28 with TRBJ1-5; D possibly corresponds to TRBD1 (6 bases). Trimming left V 4 bases short and J 15 bases short, with 16 bases between. The CDR3 loop spans 12 amino acids. Germline V gene sequence: CDR1 MDHEN, CDR2 SYDVKM. The DNA for the CDR3 is TGTGCCAGCAGTTCCGGCGGGGGCCTAGGGCATTTT. Amino acid sequence: CASSSGGGLGHF.

This sequence joins TRBV25-1 and TRBJ1-2; the match to TRBD1 covers 7 bases. The V segment lost 4 bases and the J segment 4 bases; nucleotides outside the gene matches: 6. Germline values: CDR1 MGHDK, CDR2 SYGVNS. This CDR3 is built from 14 residues. The CDR3 loop is CASSGSGTAYGYTF. The DNA for the CDR3 is TGTGCCAGCAGTGGATCCGGGACAGCCTATGGCTACACCTTC.

The chain uses TRBV6-5 and TRBJ1-5; 12 positions match TRBD1. Per germline, CDR1 MNHEY and CDR2 SVGAGI. V trimming: 8 bases; J trimming: 5 bases; junction bases outside the gene matches: 7. CDR3 size: 15 residues. CDR3 loop: CASPGTGGSYQPQHF. The CDR3 DNA follows: TGTGCCAGCCCCGGGACAGGGGGCTCCTATCAGCCCCAGCATTTT.

The chain joins TRBV7-3 to TRBJ2-1, with TRBD2 matching over 8 bases. CDR3 size: 15 residues. CDR1 is SGHTA and CDR2 is FQGTGA in the germline V gene. The V segment lost 1 base and the J segment 6 bases; nucleotides outside the gene matches: 5. The CDR3 protein is CASSLSLAGINEQFF. The CDR3 DNA reads as TGTGCCAGCAGCTTAAGTTTAGCGGGGATCAATGAGCAGTTCTTC.

This chain joins TRBV7-8 and TRBJ2-7, with 9 bases identical to TRBD2. The CDR3 runs 16 residues. Germline trimming cut 4 bases from V and 0 bases from J; bases unmatched to any gene: 7. Germline loops: CDR1 SGHVS, CDR2 FQNEAQ. CDR3 loop: CASSSSGGRASYEQYF. The DNA of the CDR3 is TGTGCCAGCAGCTCATCGGGCGGGAGGGCCTCCTACGAGCAGTACTTC.

The genes are TRBV5-1 and TRBJ2-7; TRBD2 matches 9 bases. The J segment lost 6 bases and the V segment lost 3 bases, leaving 7 bases of the junction unmatched. The length of the CDR3 is 14 residues. CDR1 SGHRS and CDR2 YFSETQ come from the germline V gene. For the CDR3, the DNA is TGCGCCAGCAGCTCCGGGACTAGCTTAACCGAGCAGTACTTC. Translation: CASSSGTSLTEQYF.

The gene calls are TRBV7-6 and TRBJ2-2; D perhaps matches TRBD1 (5 bases). Deletions cut 5 bases from V and 4 bases from J, with 11 bases between. CDR1 and CDR2 (germline): SGHVS, FNYEAQ. The CDR3 length is 14 residues. In DNA form, the CDR3 reads TGTGCCAGCAGCCCTACAGGACCCACCGGGGAGCTGTTTTTT. This codes for CASSPTGPTGELFF.

V gene TRBV14 combines with J gene TRBJ2-1; D ambiguous. Germline V gives CDR1 SGHDN, CDR2 FVKESK. V lost 1 base, J lost 3 bases, and 7 bases lay in between. The CDR3 totals 14 residues. Written as DNA, the CDR3 is TGTGCCAGCAGCCAAGGAGTCCTCTACAATGAGCAGTTCTTC. This translates into CASSQGVLYNEQFF.

The V call is TRBV18, the J call TRBJ2-7; weak D call: TRBD1 (6 bases). The CDR3 loop spans 14 amino acids. V shed 2 bases and J shed 2 bases, with 10 bases lying between them. Germline assignment: CDR1 KGHSH and CDR2 LQKENI. The CDR3 sequence: CASSPKGQAYEQYF. The CDR3 DNA sequence: TGTGCCAGCTCACCAAAGGGACAAGCCTACGAGCAGTACTTC. The whole variable domain, filled in from reference TRBV18 and TRBJ2-7, reads NAGVMQNPRHLVRRRGQEARLRCSPMKGHSHVYWYRQLPEEGLKFMVYLQKENIIDESGMPKERFSAEFPKEGPSILRIQQVVRGDSAAYFCASSPKGQAYEQYFGPGTRLTVT.